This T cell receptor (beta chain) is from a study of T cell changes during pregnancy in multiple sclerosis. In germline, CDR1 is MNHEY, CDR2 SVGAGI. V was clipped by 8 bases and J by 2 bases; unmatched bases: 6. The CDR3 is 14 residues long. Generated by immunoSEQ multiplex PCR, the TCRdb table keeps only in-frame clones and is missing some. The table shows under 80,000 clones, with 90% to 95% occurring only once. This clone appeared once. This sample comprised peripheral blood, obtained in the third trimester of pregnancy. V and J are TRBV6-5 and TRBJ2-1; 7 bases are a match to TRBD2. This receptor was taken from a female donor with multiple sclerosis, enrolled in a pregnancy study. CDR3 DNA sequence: TGTGCCAGCTCCTTGGGGGGGGCCTACAATGAGCAGTTCTTC. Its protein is CASSLGGAYNEQFF.